This TCR beta chain was documented in a study of naive and memory T cell subsets. Only a few counts were recorded for this clonotype. No antigen is known for it. Study-level points and caveats: Gini index rose across naive, CM, EM and EMRA in CD4 and CD8. TCR counts from RNA may reflect activation-linked expression changes.

Germline CDR1 reads SGDLS; CDR2 reads YYNGEE. This CDR3 spans 16 amino acids. Trimming at V came to 4 bases and at J to 6 bases, leaving 11 bases not matched to a gene. The beta constant-region primer was an equimolar mix of two oligonucleotides covering TRBC1 and TRBC2. Nested alpha and beta constant-region primers with the SP2 primer drove four PCR rounds on ligated cDNA. Using its own MiXCR run on the UMI-ligation and nested PCR reads, TCRdb lists one record per CDR3 protein. The table records about 23,000 distinct CDR3 sequences, roughly 10% of them present only once. The V gene is TRBV9, the J gene TRBJ2-1; 9 bases fit TRBD2. Sequenced: central memory CD8+ T cells from blood. This receptor was taken from a human donor in good health. The CDR3 loop reads CASSKEMGLAINEQFF. The CDR3 nucleotides are TGTGCCAGCAGCAAAGAGATGGGACTAGCAATCAATGAGCAGTTCTTC.